This TCR beta chain was observed in a study of T cell changes during pregnancy in multiple sclerosis. Germline lookup yields CDR1 SGHVS and CDR2 FQNEAQ. V was pared by 1 base and J by 8 bases, with 21 bases between. CDR3 length: 16 residues. Sequencing was performed with immunoSEQ multiplex PCR; in TCRdb, only in-frame clones are kept and a portion is missing. This table holds around 56,000 clones, approximately 91% found once. Material: peripheral blood, obtained after pregnancy. The receptor comes from a female donor with multiple sclerosis, enrolled in a pregnancy study. The genes are TRBV7-8 and TRBJ2-7; a weak D match, TRBD1 (6 bases). The CDR3 loop reads CASSLVGGQPSTKQYF. The CDR3 bases are TGTGCCAGCAGCTTAGTTGGCGGACAGCCTTCTACGAAGCAGTACTTC.